The source of this TCR beta chain is a study of beta chain features in type 1 diabetes. Findings and limits, study-wide: TCRB CDR3 length was moderately but significantly reduced in all four CD4+ subsets of Type 1 diabetes patients.

This clone was detected only a few times. Its antigen is still unknown. Other DNA sequences from this sample encode an identical CDR3 as well. Expressed TCRB transcripts were sequenced because the entire RNA isolate underwent reverse transcription. Repertoires were generated with immunoSEQ multiplex PCR, while TCRdb's copy carries only in-frame clones and drops some. The sample includes around 500,000 clones, 11% seen only once; the top ten take about 0.045%. Trimming removed 5 bases from V and 0 bases from J, with 3 bases in between. Germline CDR1 ENHRY, CDR2 SYGVKD. The CDR3 runs 12 residues. The chain carries TRBV10-3 and TRBJ2-3; the D is unclear. The origin of this receptor is a young woman in good health. Sample: naive CD4+ T cells from blood. The CDR3 loop reads CAISPSTDTQYF. DNA for the CDR3: TGTGCCATCAGTCCCAGCACAGATACGCAGTATTTT.